The sequence of this TCR beta chain was determined in a study of T cells after yellow fever vaccination. Study-level findings and limits: Of the clonotypes, a small share occurred in both CD4 and CD8 compartments.

A process of 5'RACE template switching, which added a universal primer site and UMIs, was used to make TCR cDNA. MiXCR, run by TCRdb on the 5' RACE reads, gives a single entry per CDR3 protein. This table has 300,000 to 400,000 distinct CDR3 sequences, about 7.8% appearing once. Trimming took off 4 bases at V and 3 bases at J, with 13 bases between the two ends. The CDR3 has 15 residues. Germline V gene data show CDR1 as SGDLS and CDR2 as YYNGEE. Turning to this clonotype: Antigen specificity is unknown.

The sequencing here drew on PBMCs, taken around 45 days after the first yellow fever vaccination. The chain links TRBV9 to TRBJ2-2; D unresolved. The TCR sequence derives from a man aged 18 to 29 who received the YFV17D yellow fever vaccine. DNA for the CDR3: TGTGCCAGCAGCCCTGGCAATTGGGACACCGGGGAGCTGTTTTTT. Protein sequence: CASSPGNWDTGELFF.